This record covers a single T cell receptor (beta chain). This specimen belongs to a study of T cells in Graves' hyperthyroidism and ophthalmopathy. Researchers amplified the TCR beta CDR3 regions from RNA transcripts. First-round RT-PCR of the TCR CDR3 relied on the HTBI primer set. Each CDR3 protein is one row after TCRdb ran MiXCR on the multiplex PCR reads. Of about 500,000 distinct CDR3 sequences listed, approximately 48% are singletons. Criteria for exclusion of patients were uncontrolled infection, other autoimmune disease, pregnancy or lactation. The V end lost 4 bases, the J end lost 2 bases, and 3 bases lay between the germline ends. Germline V gene lookup returns CDR1 ENHRY and CDR2 SYGVKD. This CDR3 has 13 amino acids.

This sequence joins TRBV10-3 and TRBJ1-6; D is ambiguous. The sequence derives from an adult woman with Graves' disease, either hyperthyroidism or ophthalmopathy (not recorded which). Sequenced material: peripheral blood or thyroid tissue (not recorded which). In nucleotides, the CDR3 is TGTGCCATCAGTGCCGCCTATAATTCACCCCTCCACTTT. Translated, it gives CAISAAYNSPLHF.